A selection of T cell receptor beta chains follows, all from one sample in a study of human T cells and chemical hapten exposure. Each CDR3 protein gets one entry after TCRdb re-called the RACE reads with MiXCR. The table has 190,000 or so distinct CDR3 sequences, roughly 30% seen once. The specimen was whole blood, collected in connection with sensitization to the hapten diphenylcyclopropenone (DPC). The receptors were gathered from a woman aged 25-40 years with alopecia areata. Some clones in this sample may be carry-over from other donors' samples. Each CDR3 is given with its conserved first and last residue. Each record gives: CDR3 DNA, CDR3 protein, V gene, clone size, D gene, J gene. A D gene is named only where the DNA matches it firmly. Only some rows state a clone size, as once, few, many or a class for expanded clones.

DNA: TGTGCCAGCAGTTCTGCCGCCAGCGTTGCCTACGAGCAGTACTTC
CDR3: CASSSAASVAYEQYF
V: TRBV27
size: few
D: .
J: TRBJ2-7

DNA: TGTGCCAGCAGCCATCCCGGACAGACAAGCACAGATACGCAGTATTTT
CDR3: CASSHPGQTSTDTQYF
V: TRBV4-2
size: .
D: .
J: TRBJ2-3

DNA: TGTGCCAGCAGCCAATACTCCAGGGGCGGGACCGGGGAGCTGTTTTTT
CDR3: CASSQYSRGGTGELFF
V: TRBV7-2
size: .
D: .
J: TRBJ2-2

DNA: TGCGCCAGCAGCTTTGAGTTGGTGGGACAGGCAACTAATGAAAAACTGTTTTTT
CDR3: CASSFELVGQATNEKLFF
V: TRBV5-1
size: .
D: TRBD1
J: TRBJ1-4

DNA: TGTGCCAGCAGCTTAAGATTAAGGACCGGGGAGCTGTTTTTT
CDR3: CASSLRLRTGELFF
V: TRBV11-2
size: .
D: .
J: TRBJ2-2

DNA: TGCAGCGTTGAAGGGGGCTACAATGAGCAGTTCTTC
CDR3: CSVEGGYNEQFF
V: TRBV29-1
size: few
D: .
J: TRBJ2-1

DNA: TGTGCCAGCAGGAAAAACAGGGAGACTGAAGCTTTCTTT
CDR3: CASRKNRETEAFF
V: TRBV6-2/TRBV6-3
size: .
D: .
J: TRBJ1-1

DNA: TGTGCCAGCAGCGCATCTGGACAATACAATGAGCAGTTCTTC
CDR3: CASSASGQYNEQFF
V: TRBV9
size: .
D: .
J: TRBJ2-1

DNA: TGTGCCATCAGTGTTGGGGGGCTGAATCAGCCCCAGCATTTT
CDR3: CAISVGGLNQPQHF
V: TRBV10-3
size: few
D: .
J: TRBJ1-5

DNA: TGTGCCAGCAGTTCACCCCGACAGGGATCCTACGGCTACACCTTC
CDR3: CASSSPRQGSYGYTF
V: TRBV6-5
size: .
D: TRBD1
J: TRBJ1-2

DNA: TGTGCCAGCAGTTTAATCGGGACTAGCGTTTTCACAGATACGCAGTATTTT
CDR3: CASSLIGTSVFTDTQYF
V: TRBV28
size: .
D: TRBD2
J: TRBJ2-3

DNA: TGCAGTTCCAAGGCTTGGGAGCCGAGCTCCTACAATGAGCAGTTCTTC
CDR3: CSSKAWEPSSYNEQFF
V: TRBV20-1
size: .
D: .
J: TRBJ2-1

DNA: TGCAGTGCTGGGGGACTAGCGGGAGGGCCTTCCCGAGGTAGTGAGCAGTTCTTC
CDR3: CSAGGLAGGPSRGSEQFF
V: TRBV20-1
size: few
D: TRBD2
J: TRBJ2-1

DNA: TGTGCCAGCAGCCCTCAGGGGGCGCGGTCCTATAATTCACCCCTCCACTTT
CDR3: CASSPQGARSYNSPLHF
V: TRBV7-2
size: few
D: TRBD1
J: TRBJ1-6

DNA: TGTGCCAGCAGTTACTCGAACAGGGCCTGTGAAGCTTTCTTT
CDR3: CASSYSNRACEAFF
V: TRBV6-5
size: .
D: .
J: TRBJ1-1

DNA: TGTGCCAGCAGTCCAAATTTAAACCTGGCTGGAGACATTCAGTACTTC
CDR3: CASSPNLNLAGDIQYF
V: TRBV2
size: .
D: .
J: TRBJ2-4

DNA: TGTGCCAGCAGTGTTGGGACAGTCGTTAATTCACCCCTCCACTTT
CDR3: CASSVGTVVNSPLHF
V: TRBV2
size: .
D: TRBD1
J: TRBJ1-6

DNA: TGCGCCAGCAGCTTGCGGGGGCCCACAGATACGCAGTATTTT
CDR3: CASSLRGPTDTQYF
V: TRBV5-1
size: .
D: .
J: TRBJ2-3

DNA: TGTGCCAGCAGATTTAGTTACTCTAGCACAGATACGCAGTATTTT
CDR3: CASRFSYSSTDTQYF
V: TRBV6-5
size: .
D: .
J: TRBJ2-3

DNA: TGTGCCAGCAGCGTAGGAAGGAAGACCGATGAAAAACTGTTTTTT
CDR3: CASSVGRKTDEKLFF
V: TRBV9
size: .
D: .
J: TRBJ1-4

DNA: TGCAGTGCTATACTAGCGGGAGCGTACGAGCAGTACTTC
CDR3: CSAILAGAYEQYF
V: TRBV20-1
size: .
D: TRBD2
J: TRBJ2-7

DNA: TGCAGTTCCCTTAGTAACACAGATACGCAGTATTTT
CDR3: CSSLSNTDTQYF
V: TRBV29-1
size: .
D: .
J: TRBJ2-3

DNA: TGCGCCAGCAGCCAGTTGGAGGTATCCGAGCAGTACTTC
CDR3: CASSQLEVSEQYF
V: TRBV4-3
size: few
D: .
J: TRBJ2-7

DNA: TGCAGTGCTAGAGCCGGGACTAGCGTTTCCGAGCAGTACTTC
CDR3: CSARAGTSVSEQYF
V: TRBV20-1
size: many
D: TRBD2
J: TRBJ2-7

DNA: TGCAGTGCTCGCTCCCGGGGGCCCACAGATACGCAGTATTTT
CDR3: CSARSRGPTDTQYF
V: TRBV20-1
size: few
D: .
J: TRBJ2-3

DNA: TGTGCCAGCAGCGTCGGGCCGCAGAATCAGCCCCAGCATTTT
CDR3: CASSVGPQNQPQHF
V: TRBV9
size: .
D: .
J: TRBJ1-5

DNA: TGCAGTGCTAATCCGCCACAGGGGGCGCCTGAAAAACTGTTTTTT
CDR3: CSANPPQGAPEKLFF
V: TRBV20-1
size: few
D: TRBD1
J: TRBJ1-4